One T cell receptor (beta chain) is described in this entry. Its antigen is not identified. Trimming took 3 bases from V and 2 from J; bases not matched to a gene: 4. CDR1 and CDR2 from the germline V gene are SGHRS and YFSETQ. The CDR3 is 14 residues long. The entry originates in a study of long-term antiretroviral therapy in people with HIV. Study results and limitations: Spans of CDR3 length were tighter for HIV repertoires than for controls. Clones expanded before ART dominated the repertoire at all time points.

At least one PBMC sample before ART and at least two after were required. An immunoSEQ assay, version v3.0, was performed at survey level. Sequencing aimed at roughly 35,000-55,000 T-cell genomes per sample. Method: immunoSEQ multiplex PCR; TCRdb's copy keeps in-frame clones and lacks some. Of some 40,000 clones in the sample, 85% were seen once. The chain has TRBV5-1 and TRBJ2-7, with 8 nucleotides matching TRBD1. The source was unsorted PBMCs, collected 3.1 years after starting antiretroviral therapy. The sequence came from a woman aged 45-60 years with HIV. The CDR3 loop reads CASSSQGGAYEQYF. CDR3 sequence (DNA): TGCGCCAGCAGCTCACAGGGGGGAGCCTACGAGCAGTACTTC. Using reference TRBV5-1 and TRBJ2-7 for the parts outside the CDR3, the full variable domain is KAGVTQTPRYLIKTRGQQVTLSCSPISGHRSVSWYQQTPGQGLQFLFEYFSETQRNKGNFPGRFSGRQFSNSRSEMNVSTLELGDSALYLCASSSQGGAYEQYFGPGTRLTVT.